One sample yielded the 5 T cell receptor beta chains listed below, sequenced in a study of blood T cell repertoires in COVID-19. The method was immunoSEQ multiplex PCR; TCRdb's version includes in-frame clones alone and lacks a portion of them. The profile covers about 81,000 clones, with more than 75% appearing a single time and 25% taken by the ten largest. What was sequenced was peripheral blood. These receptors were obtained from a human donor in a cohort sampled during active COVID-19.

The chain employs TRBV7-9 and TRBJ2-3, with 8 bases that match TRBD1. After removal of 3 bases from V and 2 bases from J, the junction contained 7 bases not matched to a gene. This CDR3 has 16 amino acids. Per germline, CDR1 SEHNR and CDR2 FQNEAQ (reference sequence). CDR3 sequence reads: CASSLRGQAPTDTQYF. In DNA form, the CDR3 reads TGTGCCAGCAGCTTGAGGGGACAGGCCCCCACAGATACGCAGTATTTT.

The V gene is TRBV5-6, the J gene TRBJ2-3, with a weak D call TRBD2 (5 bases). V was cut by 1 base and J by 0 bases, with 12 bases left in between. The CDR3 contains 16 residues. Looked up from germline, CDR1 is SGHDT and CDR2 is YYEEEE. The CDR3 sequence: CASSLFRGPSTDTQYF. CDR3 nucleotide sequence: TGTGCCAGCAGCTTGTTCCGCGGGCCTAGCACAGATACGCAGTATTTT.

CDR3 region: CATSDHLAGGNYNEQFF. CDR3 coding DNA: TGTGCCACCAGTGATCACCTAGCGGGAGGGAACTACAATGAGCAGTTCTTC. The V and J genes are TRBV24-1 and TRBJ2-1; 12 nucleotides agree with TRBD2. Per germline, CDR1 KGHDR and CDR2 SFDVKD. The junction had 5 bases not matched to a gene; V was cut back by 3 bases and J by 3 bases. The CDR3 runs to 17 residues.

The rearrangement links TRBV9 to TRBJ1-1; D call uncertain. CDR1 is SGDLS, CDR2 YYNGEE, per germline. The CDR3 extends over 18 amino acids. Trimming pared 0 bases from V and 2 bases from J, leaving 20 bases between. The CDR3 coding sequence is TGTGCCAGCAGCGTAGATGGAGCGGTCCACACGCTTAACACTGAAGCTTTCTTT. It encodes CASSVDGAVHTLNTEAFF. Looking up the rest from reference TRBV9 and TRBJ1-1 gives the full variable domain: DSGVTQTPKHLITATGQRVTLRCSPRSGDLSVYWYQQSLDQGLQFLIQYYNGEERAKGNILERFSAQQFPDLHSELNLSSLELGDSALYFCASSVDGAVHTLNTEAFFGQGTRLTVV.

The chain's CDR3 is CASSSLDFSGGNEQFF. The CDR3 nucleotides read TGTGCCAGCAGTTCCCTGGACTTCTCGGGGGGAAATGAGCAGTTCTTC. V usage is TRBV14 and J usage is TRBJ2-1, with TRBD2 identical over 7 bases. The CDR3 covers 16 residues. Germline CDR1 and CDR2: SGHDN and FVKESK. Germline trimming cut 6 bases from V and 7 bases from J; bases unmatched to any gene: 15.